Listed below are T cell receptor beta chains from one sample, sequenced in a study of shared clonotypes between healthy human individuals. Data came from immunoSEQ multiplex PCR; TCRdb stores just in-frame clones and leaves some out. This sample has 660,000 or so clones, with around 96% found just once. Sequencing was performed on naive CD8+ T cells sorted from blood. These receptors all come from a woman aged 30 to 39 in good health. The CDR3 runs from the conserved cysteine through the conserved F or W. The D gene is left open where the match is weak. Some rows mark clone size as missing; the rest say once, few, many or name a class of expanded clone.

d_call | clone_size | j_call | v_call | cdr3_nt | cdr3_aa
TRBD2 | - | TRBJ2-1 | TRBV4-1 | TGCGCCAGCAGCCAACAGGGGGCAGCGGGAGGGCGGAATGAGCAGTTCTTC | CASSQQGAAGGRNEQFF
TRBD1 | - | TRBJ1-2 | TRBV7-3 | TGTGCCAGCAGCCCCGGGACAGGTTTAGGTGGCTACACCTTC | CASSPGTGLGGYTF
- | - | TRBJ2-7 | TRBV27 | TGTGCCAGCAGTTCCGGGCCCGAGCAGTACTTC | CASSSGPEQYF
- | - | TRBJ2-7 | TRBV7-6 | TGTGCCAGCAGCACAGACTCAAACAGGGCCGAGCAGTACTTC | CASSTDSNRAEQYF
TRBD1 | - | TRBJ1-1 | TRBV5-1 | TGCGCCAGCAGCCCCGGGGACAGGGGGCAAAGGAACACTGAAGCTTTCTTT | CASSPGDRGQRNTEAFF
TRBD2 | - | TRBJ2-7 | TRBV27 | TGTGCCAGCAGTTTCGTAGCGGGAGGGGATTACGAGCAGTACTTC | CASSFVAGGDYEQYF
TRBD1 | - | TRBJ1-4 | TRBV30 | TGTGCCTGGGGGACAGCAACTAATGAAAAACTGTTTTTT | CAWGTATNEKLFF
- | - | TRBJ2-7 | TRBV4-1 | TGCGCCAGCAGCCAAGAACGGGGGCTCTCCTACGAGCAGTACTTC | CASSQERGLSYEQYF
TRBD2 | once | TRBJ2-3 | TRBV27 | TGTGCCACACAGCGGGAGTCAGATACGCAGTATTTT | CATQRESDTQYF
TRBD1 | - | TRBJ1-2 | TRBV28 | TGTGCCAGCAGTCCGATGGACAGGGCGTCGAGTGGCTACACCTTC | CASSPMDRASSGYTF
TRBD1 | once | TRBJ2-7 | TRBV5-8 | TGTGCCAGCAGCTGGACAGGGGTGGGGTACGAGCAGTACTTC | CASSWTGVGYEQYF
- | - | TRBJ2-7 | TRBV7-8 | TGTGCCAGCAGCTTAGATAGGGGGGGTTCCTACGAGCAGTACTTC | CASSLDRGGSYEQYF
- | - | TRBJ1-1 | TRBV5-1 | TGCGCCAGCAGATACGGCGTGAACACTGAAGCTTTCTTT | CASRYGVNTEAFF
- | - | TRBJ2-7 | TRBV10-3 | TGTGCCATCAGTGAGTCTAGCTCCCAATACGAGCAGTACTTC | CAISESSSQYEQYF
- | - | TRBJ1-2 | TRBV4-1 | TGCGCCAGCAGCCAAGGGGAGGGACCTGGCTACACCTTC | CASSQGEGPGYTF
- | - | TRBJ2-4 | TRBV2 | TGTGCCAGCAGTGAAGCGCGTAGCGTTCCCAAAAACATTCAGTACTTC | CASSEARSVPKNIQYF
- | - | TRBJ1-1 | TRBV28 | TGTGCCAGCAGTTCGACATTGAACACTGAAGCTTTCTTT | CASSSTLNTEAFF
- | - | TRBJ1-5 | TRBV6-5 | TGTGCCAGCAGGGTAGGGGGGAGCAATCAGCCCCAGCATTTT | CASRVGGSNQPQHF
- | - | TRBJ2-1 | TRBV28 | TGTGCCAGCATCTCGGGCGGAGAGGCAAACAATGAGCAGTTCTTC | CASISGGEANNEQFF
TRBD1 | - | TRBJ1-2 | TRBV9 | TGTGCCAGCAGCGGCTACAGGGGGATGTCCTATGGCTACACCTTC | CASSGYRGMSYGYTF
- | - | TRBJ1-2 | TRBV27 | TGTGCCAGCAGTTTTGCGGGGACTAACTATGGCTACACCTTC | CASSFAGTNYGYTF
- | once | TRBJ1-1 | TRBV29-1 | TGCAGCGTTTTTGACACTGAAGCTTTCTTT | CSVFDTEAFF
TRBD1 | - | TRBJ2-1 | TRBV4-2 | TGTGCCAGCAGCCAAGCAACCGACCCCTCACGACAGGGCAACTACAATGAGCAGTTCTTC | CASSQATDPSRQGNYNEQFF
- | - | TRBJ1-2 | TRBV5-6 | TGTGCCAGCAGCCCACTTACGGCCTCTGAAACCATGGGTGGCTACACCTTC | CASSPLTASETMGGYTF
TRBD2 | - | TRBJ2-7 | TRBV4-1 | TGCGCCAGCAGCCAACAAGCGGGAGGAGGGGACGAGCAGTACTTC | CASSQQAGGGDEQYF
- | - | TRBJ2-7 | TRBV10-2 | TGCGCCAGTACAACTCCGGGCGGACGGGACGAGCAGTACTTC | CASTTPGGRDEQYF
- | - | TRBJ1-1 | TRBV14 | TGTGCCAGCAGCCCTTTGGACGGGATTGGGGACACTGAAGCTTTCTTT | CASSPLDGIGDTEAFF
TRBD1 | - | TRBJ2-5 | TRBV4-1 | TGCGCCAGCAGCCAACCCCCGGGGCAGGGGGTAGAGACCCAGTACTTC | CASSQPPGQGVETQYF
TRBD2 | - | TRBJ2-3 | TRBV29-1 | TGCAGCGTGGTGGGACTAGCGGGAGGGCCCATTTCAACAGATACGCAGTATTTT | CSVVGLAGGPISTDTQYF
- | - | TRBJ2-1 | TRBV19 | TGTGCCAGTGGCTTCGTGACTATCGGGTGGGTCGAGCAGTTCTTC | CASGFVTIGWVEQFF
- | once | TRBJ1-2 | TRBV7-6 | TGTGCCAGCAGCTTAGTCGTGTTCGGTTGGCGGCAGTATGGCTACACCTTC | CASSLVVFGWRQYGYTF
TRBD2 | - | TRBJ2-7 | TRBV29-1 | TGCAGCGTTGTGGGACTAGCGGGAGGCCACTCCTACGAGCAGTACTTC | CSVVGLAGGHSYEQYF
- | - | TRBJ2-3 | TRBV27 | TGTGCCAGCAGAGGGCACACAGATACGCAGTATTTT | CASRGHTDTQYF
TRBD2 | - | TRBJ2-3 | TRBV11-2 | TGTGCCAGCAGCTTAGGACTAGCACCTAGCACAGATACGCAGTATTTT | CASSLGLAPSTDTQYF
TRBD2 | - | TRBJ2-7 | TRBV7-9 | TGTGCCAGCAGCTTATATGGGACTAGCGGCTCCGACGCCTACGAGCAGTACTTC | CASSLYGTSGSDAYEQYF
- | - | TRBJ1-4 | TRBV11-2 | TGTGCCAGCAGCCCCGGGACGGCTAATGAAAAACTGTTTTTT | CASSPGTANEKLFF
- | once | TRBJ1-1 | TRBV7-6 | TGTGCCAGCAGCCATTTCGGGGGTAACACTGAAGCTTTCTTT | CASSHFGGNTEAFF
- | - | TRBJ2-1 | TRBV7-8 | TGTGCCAGCAGCCCTGAATCTGTCCTGCGGGAGCAGTTCTTC | CASSPESVLREQFF
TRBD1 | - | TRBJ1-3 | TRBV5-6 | TGTGCCAGCAGCACTCGTTACCGGGACAGGGGGATCACCATATATTTT | CASSTRYRDRGITIYF
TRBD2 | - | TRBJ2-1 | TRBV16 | TGTGCCAGCAGCCAGTTTCGGGAGGGTCAAGGCGGCAATGAGCAGTTCTTC | CASSQFREGQGGNEQFF
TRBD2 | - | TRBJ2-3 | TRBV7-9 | TGTGCCAGCAGCGTTGGGACTAGTCATACGCAGTATTTT | CASSVGTSHTQYF
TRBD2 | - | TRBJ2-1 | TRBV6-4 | TGTGCCAGCAGCCCCGGGACTAGCGGGATGAATGAGCAGTTCTTC | CASSPGTSGMNEQFF
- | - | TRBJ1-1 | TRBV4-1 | TGCGCCAGCAGCCAAGATACGCCGGGACTGCAAGCTTTCTTT | CASSQDTPGLQAFF
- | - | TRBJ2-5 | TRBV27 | TGTGCCAGCAGTTTAGGTCGGGGGCGCGAGACCCAGTACTTC | CASSLGRGRETQYF
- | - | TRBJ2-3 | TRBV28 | TGTGCCAGCAGTTCCTTGTTAACAGATACGCAGTATTTT | CASSSLLTDTQYF